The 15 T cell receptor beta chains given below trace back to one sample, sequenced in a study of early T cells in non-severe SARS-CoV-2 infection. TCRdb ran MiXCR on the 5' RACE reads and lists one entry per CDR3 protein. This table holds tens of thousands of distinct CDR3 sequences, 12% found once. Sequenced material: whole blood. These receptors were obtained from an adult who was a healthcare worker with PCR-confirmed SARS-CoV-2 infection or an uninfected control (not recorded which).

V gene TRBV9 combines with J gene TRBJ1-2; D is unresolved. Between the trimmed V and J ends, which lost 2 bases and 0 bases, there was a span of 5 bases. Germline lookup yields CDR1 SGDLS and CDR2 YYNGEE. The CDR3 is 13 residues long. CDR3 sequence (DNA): TGTGCCAGCAGCGTCGCAACTAACTATGGCTACACCTTC. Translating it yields CASSVATNYGYTF.

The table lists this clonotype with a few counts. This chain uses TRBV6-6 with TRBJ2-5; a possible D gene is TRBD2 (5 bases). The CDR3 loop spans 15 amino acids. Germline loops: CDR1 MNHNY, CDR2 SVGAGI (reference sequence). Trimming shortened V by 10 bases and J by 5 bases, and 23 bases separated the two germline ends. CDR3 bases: TGTGCCACAGGACCGACCGAACTAGGACCGGAGACCCAGTACTTC. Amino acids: CATGPTELGPETQYF.

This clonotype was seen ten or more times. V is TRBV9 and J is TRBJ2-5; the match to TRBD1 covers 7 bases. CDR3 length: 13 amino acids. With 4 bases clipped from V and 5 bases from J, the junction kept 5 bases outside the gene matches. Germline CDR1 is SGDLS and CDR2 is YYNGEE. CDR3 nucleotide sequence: TGTGCCAGCAGCATGGGACAGTCGGAGACCCAGTACTTC. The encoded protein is CASSMGQSETQYF.

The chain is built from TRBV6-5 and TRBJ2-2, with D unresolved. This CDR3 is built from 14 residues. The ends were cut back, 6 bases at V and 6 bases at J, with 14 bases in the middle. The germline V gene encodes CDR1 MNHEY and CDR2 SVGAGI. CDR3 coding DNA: TGTGCCAGCAGACCGGACCCCCAGGCCGGGGAGCTGTTTTTT. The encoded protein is CASRPDPQAGELFF.

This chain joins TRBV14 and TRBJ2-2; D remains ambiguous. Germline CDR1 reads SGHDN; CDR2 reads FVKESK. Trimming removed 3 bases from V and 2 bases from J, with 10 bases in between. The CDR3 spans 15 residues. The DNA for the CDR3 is TGTGCCAGCAGCCACAGGCATACCAACACCGGGGAGCTGTTTTTT. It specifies CASSHRHTNTGELFF.

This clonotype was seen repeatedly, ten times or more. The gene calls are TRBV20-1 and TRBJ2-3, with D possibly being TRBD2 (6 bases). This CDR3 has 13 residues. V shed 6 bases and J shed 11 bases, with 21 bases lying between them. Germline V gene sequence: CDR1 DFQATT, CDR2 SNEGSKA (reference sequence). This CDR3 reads CSARPGLAGMQYF. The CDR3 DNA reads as TGCAGTGCCCGACCGGGACTTGCCGGGATGCAGTATTTT.

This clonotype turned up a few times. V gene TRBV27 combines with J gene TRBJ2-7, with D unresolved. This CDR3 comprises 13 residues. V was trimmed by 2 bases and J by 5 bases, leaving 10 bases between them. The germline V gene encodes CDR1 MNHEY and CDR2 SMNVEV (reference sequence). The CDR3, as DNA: TGTGCCAGCAGTTTAAGTAGGTTGCACGAGCAGTACTTC. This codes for CASSLSRLHEQYF.

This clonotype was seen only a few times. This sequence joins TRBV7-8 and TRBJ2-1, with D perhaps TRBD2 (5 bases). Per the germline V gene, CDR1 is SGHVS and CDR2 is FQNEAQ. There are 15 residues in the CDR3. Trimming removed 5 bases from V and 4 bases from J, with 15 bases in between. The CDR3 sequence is CASSPPSRGYNEQFF. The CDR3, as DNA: TGTGCCAGCAGCCCACCCTCCCGGGGTTACAATGAGCAGTTCTTC.

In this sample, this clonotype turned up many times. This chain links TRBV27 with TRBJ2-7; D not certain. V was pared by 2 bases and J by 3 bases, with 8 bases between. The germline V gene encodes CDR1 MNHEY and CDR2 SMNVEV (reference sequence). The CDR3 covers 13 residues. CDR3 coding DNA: TGTGCCAGCAGTTTAAGGGAAAGCTACGAGCAGTACTTC. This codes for CASSLRESYEQYF.

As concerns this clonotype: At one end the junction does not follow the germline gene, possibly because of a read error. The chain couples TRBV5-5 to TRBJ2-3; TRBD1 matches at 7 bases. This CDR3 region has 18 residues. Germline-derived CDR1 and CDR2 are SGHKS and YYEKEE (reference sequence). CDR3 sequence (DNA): TGTGCCAGCAGCTACCGTGGACAGGAGCCACCCTACACAGATACGCGGTATTTT. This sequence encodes CASSYRGQEPPYTDTRYF.

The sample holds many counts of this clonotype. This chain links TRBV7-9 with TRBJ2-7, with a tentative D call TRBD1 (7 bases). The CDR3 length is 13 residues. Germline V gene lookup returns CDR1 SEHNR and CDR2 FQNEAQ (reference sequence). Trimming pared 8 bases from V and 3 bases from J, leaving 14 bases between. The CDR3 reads CASEEGARYEQYF. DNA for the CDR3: TGTGCCAGCGAGGAGGGGGCCCGCTACGAGCAGTACTTC.

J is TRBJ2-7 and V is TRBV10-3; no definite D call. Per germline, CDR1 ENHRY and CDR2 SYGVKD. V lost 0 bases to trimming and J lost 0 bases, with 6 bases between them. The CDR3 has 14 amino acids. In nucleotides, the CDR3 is TGTGCCATCAGTGAGTCGGGCCGCTCCTACGAGCAGTACTTC. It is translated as CAISESGRSYEQYF.

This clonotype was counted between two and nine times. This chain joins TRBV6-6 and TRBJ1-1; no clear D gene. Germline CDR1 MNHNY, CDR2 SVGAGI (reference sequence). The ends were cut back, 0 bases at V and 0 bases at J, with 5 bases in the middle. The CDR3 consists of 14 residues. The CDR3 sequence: CASSYSRVNTEAFF. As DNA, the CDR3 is TGTGCCAGCAGTTACTCACGGGTGAACACTGAAGCTTTCTTT.

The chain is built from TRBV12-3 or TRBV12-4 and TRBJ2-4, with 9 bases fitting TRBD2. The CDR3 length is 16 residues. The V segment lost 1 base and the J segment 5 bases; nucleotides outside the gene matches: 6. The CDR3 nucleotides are TGTGCCAGCAGTTTAGGCCTAGCGGGGAGACAAAACATTCAGTACTTC. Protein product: CASSLGLAGRQNIQYF.

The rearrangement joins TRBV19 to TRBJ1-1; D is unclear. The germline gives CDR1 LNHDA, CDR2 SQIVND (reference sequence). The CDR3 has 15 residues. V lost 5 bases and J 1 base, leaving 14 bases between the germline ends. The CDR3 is CASSLSALTNTEAFF. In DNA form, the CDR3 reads TGTGCCAGTAGTTTGTCGGCATTGACGAACACTGAAGCTTTCTTT.